Shown below are 8 T cell receptor beta chains from a single sample sequenced in a study of cytotoxic CD8 clonotypes in ibrutinib-treated CLL. Method: immunoSEQ multiplex PCR; TCRdb's copy keeps in-frame clones and lacks some. The sample has 250,000 to 350,000 clones; around 76% are singletons. Specimen: PBMCs, collected at disease progression, from a patient treated with ibrutinib. These receptors came from a human donor with chronic lymphocytic leukemia.

This chain uses TRBV7-3 with TRBJ2-5; TRBD1 or TRBD2 may be the D gene (6 bases each). This CDR3 is 16 amino acids long. Per germline, CDR1 SGHTA and CDR2 FQGTGA. The V end was cut by 5 bases, the J end by 0 bases, with 16 bases between. The CDR3 DNA reads TGTGCCAGCAGCCCAGGGGCGGGGCCACACCAAGAGACCCAGTACTTC. Translated, it gives CASSPGAGPHQETQYF.

The genes are TRBV10-3 and TRBJ2-7; TRBD1 matches 7 bases. Germline CDR1 and CDR2: ENHRY and SYGVKD. V was pared by 7 bases and J by 0 bases, with 6 bases of the junction left unmatched. There are 14 residues in the CDR3. CDR3 coding DNA: TGTGCCATCACCCAACAGGGGAGCTCCTACGAGCAGTACTTC. Protein product: CAITQQGSSYEQYF.

The table lists this clone with a count of one. The CDR3 protein is CASTYRGLREQFF. CDR3 bases: TGTGCCAGCACCTACAGGGGGCTGAGAGAGCAGTTCTTC. V gene TRBV28 combines with J gene TRBJ2-1, with TRBD1 matching over 9 bases. Unmatched junction bases numbered 8, after V lost 7 bases and J lost 10 bases. Germline CDR1 reads MDHEN; CDR2 reads SYDVKM. The CDR3 consists of 13 residues. Looking up the rest from reference TRBV28 and TRBJ2-1 gives the full variable domain: DVKVTQSSRYLVKRTGEKVFLECVQDMDHENMFWYRQDPGLGLRLIYFSYDVKMKEKGDIPEGYSVSREKKERFSLILESASTNQTSMYLCASTYRGLREQFFGPGTRLTVL.

Here the CDR3 DNA reads TGCAGTGCTAGACGTTCCTACGAGCAGTACTTC. This gives the protein CSARRSYEQYF. This sequence joins TRBV20-1 and TRBJ2-7; D ambiguous. Germline lookup yields CDR1 DFQATT and CDR2 SNEGSKA (reference sequence). CDR3 length: 11 amino acids. The ends were cut back, 2 bases at V and 1 base at J, with 3 bases in the middle.

This sequence joins TRBV6-5 and TRBJ2-7, with TRBD2 identical over 8 bases. The V segment lost 0 bases and the J segment 4 bases; nucleotides outside the gene matches: 5. The germline gives CDR1 MNHEY, CDR2 SVGAGI. The CDR3 length is 15 residues. In DNA form, the CDR3 reads TGTGCCAGCAGTTACTCGAAGCGGGGGTGGTACGAGCAGTACTTC. This translates into CASSYSKRGWYEQYF.

The genes are TRBV9 and TRBJ1-6; D is ambiguous. The CDR3 spans 13 residues. Germline V lookup: CDR1 SGDLS, CDR2 YYNGEE. Trimming stripped 2 bases from V and 7 bases from J, with 7 bases between. For the CDR3, the DNA is TGTGCCAGCAGCGTCGGAGTGAATTCACCCCTCCACTTT. Protein: CASSVGVNSPLHF.

The table lists this clone with a count of one. V gene TRBV28 combines with J gene TRBJ1-4, with unresolved D. Germline values: CDR1 MDHEN, CDR2 SYDVKM. The CDR3 runs to 13 residues. With 3 bases removed from V and 6 bases from J, the gap between germline ends came to 8 bases. This CDR3 reads CASSLLGDEKLFF. Written as DNA, the CDR3 is TGTGCCAGCAGTTTGTTAGGTGATGAAAAACTGTTTTTT.

The chain has TRBV9 and TRBJ2-5, with 8 bases matching TRBD2. V lost 3 bases to trimming and J lost 5 bases; unmatched junction nucleotides: 9. Germline V gives CDR1 SGDLS, CDR2 YYNGEE. There are 15 residues in the CDR3. The CDR3 DNA is TGTGCCAGCAGCGCAAAGCGGGAGTGGATGGAGACCCAGTACTTC. Its protein product is CASSAKREWMETQYF.